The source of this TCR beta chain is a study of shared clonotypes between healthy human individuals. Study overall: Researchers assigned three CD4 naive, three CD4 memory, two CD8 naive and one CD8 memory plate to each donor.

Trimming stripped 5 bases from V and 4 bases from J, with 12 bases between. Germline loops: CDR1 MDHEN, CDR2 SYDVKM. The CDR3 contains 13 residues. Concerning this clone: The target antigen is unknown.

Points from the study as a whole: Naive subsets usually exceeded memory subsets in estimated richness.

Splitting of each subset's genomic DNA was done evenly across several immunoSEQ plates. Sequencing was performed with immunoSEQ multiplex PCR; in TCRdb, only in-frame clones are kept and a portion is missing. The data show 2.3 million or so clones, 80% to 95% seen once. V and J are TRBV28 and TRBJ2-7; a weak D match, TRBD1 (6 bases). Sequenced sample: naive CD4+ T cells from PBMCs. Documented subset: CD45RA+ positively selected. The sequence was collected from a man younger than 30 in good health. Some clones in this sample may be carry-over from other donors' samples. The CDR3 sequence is CASSQGTYYEQYF. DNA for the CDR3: TGTGCCAGCAGTCAGGGGACATATTACGAGCAGTACTTC.